This T cell receptor beta chain emerged from a study of shared clonotypes between healthy human individuals. Germline CDR1 and CDR2: LGHNA and YNFKEQ. The V and J ends lost 3 bases and 0 bases respectively, with 18 bases between them. The CDR3 is made up of 18 amino acids. Profiled with immunoSEQ multiplex PCR; TCRdb holds only in-frame clones, not every one. Here the sample spans about 380,000 clones, approximately 96% being singletons. The receptor was derived from a man younger than 40 in good health. This sequence joins TRBV4-2 and TRBJ1-5, with D perhaps TRBD1 (5 bases). The sequencing sample was made of memory CD8+ T cells sorted from blood. Subset of the sample: CD45RO+ cells pooled with CCR7-negative TemRA cells. CDR3 nucleotides: TGTGCCAGCAGCCAGGGAGACAGAGTTACCTATAGCAATCAGCCCCAGCATTTT. It is translated as CASSQGDRVTYSNQPQHF.